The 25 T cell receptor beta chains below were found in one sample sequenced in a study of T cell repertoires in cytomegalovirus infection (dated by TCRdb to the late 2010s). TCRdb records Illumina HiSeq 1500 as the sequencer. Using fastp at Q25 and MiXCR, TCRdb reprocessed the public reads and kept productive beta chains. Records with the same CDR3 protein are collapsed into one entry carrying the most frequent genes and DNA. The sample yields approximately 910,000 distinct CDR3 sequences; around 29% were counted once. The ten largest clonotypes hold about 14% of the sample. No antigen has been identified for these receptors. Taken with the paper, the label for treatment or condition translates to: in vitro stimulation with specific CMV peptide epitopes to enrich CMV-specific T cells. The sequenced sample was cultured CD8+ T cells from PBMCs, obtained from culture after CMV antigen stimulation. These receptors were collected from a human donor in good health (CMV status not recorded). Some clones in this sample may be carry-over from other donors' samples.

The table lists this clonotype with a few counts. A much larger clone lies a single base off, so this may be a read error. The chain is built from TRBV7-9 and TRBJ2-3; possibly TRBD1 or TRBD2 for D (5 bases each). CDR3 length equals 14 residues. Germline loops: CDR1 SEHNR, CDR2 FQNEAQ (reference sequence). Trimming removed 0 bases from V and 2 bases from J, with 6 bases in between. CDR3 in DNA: TGTGCCAGCAGCTTAGCGGGGGTCACAGATACGCAGTATTTT. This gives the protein CASSLAGVTDTQYF.

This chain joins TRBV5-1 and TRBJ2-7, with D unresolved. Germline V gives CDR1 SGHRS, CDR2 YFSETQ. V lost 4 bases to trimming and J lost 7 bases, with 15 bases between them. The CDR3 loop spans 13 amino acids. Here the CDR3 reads CASSRAPLGEQYV. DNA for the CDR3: TGCGCCAGCAGCAGAGCCCCCCTGGGGGAGCAGTACGTC.

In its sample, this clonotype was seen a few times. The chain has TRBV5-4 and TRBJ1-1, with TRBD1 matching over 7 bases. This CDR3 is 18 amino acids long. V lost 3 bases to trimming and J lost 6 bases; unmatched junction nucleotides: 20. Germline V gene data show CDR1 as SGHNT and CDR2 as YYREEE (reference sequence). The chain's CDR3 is CASSSPNGTARKRAEAFF. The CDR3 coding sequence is TGTGCCAGCAGCTCCCCGAATGGGACAGCCCGCAAGAGGGCTGAAGCTTTCTTT.

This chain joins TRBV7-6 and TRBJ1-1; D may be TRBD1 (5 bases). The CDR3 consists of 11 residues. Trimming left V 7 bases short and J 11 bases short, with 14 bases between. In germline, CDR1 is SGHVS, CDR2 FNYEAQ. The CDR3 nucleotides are TGTGCCAGCACTCCTAAAGGGACGGCTTTCTTT. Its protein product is CASTPKGTAFF.

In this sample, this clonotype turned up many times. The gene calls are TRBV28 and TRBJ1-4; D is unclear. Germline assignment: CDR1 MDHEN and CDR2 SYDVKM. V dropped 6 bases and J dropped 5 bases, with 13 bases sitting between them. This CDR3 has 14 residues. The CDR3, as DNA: TGTGCCAGCAGGTCCTGGGTGGGGAATGAAAAACTGTTTTTT. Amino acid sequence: CASRSWVGNEKLFF.

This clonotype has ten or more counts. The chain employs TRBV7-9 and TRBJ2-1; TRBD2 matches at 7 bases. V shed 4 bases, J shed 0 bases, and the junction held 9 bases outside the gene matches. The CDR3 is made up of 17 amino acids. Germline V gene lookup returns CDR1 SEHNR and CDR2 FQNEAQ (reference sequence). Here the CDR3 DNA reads TGTGCCAGCAGCTCTGCCGGGGGACTAAACTCCTACAATGAGCAGTTCTTC. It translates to CASSSAGGLNSYNEQFF.

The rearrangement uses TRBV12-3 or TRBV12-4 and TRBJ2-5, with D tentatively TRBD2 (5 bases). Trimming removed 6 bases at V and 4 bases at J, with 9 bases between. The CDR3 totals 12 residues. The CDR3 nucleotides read TGTGCCAGCAGACTAGACCGAGAGACCCAGTACTTC. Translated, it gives CASRLDRETQYF.

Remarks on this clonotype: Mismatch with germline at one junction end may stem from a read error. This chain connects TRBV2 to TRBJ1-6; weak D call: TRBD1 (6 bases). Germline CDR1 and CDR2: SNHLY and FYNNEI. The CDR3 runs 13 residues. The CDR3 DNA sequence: TGTGCCGGCAGGGGAAACGATAATTCACCCCTCCACTTT. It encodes CAGRGNDNSPLHF.

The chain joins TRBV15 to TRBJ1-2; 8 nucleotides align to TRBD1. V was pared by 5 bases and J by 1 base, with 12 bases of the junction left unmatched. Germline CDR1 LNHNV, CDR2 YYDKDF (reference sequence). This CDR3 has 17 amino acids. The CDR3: CATSGVDRGGVNYGYTF. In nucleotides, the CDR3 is TGTGCCACCAGCGGAGTAGACAGGGGAGGGGTTAACTATGGCTACACCTTC.

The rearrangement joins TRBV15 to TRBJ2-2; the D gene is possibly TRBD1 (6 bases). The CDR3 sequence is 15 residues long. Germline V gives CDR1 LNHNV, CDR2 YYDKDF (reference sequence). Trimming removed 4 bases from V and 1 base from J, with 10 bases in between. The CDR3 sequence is CATSIWGRNTGELFF. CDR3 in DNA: TGTGCCACCAGCATCTGGGGGCGGAACACCGGGGAGCTGTTTTTT.

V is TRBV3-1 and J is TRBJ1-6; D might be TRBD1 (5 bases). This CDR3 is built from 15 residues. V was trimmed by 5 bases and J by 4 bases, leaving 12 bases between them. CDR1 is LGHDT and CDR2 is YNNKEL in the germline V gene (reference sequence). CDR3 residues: CASSSGSLYNSPLHF. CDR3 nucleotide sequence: TGTGCCAGCAGCTCAGGGTCACTTTATAATTCACCCCTCCACTTT.

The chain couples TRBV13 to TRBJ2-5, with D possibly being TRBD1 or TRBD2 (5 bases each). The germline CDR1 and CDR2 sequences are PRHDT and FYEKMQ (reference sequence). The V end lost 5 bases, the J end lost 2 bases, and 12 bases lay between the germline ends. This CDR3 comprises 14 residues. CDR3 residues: CASSRRDGQETQYF. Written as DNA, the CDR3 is TGTGCCAGCAGCCGCCGGGACGGTCAAGAGACCCAGTACTTC. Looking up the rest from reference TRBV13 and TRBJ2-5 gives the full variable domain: AAGVIQSPRHLIKEKRETATLKCYPIPRHDTVYWYQQGPGQDPQFLISFYEKMQSDKGSIPDRFSAQQFSDYHSELNMSSLELGDSALYFCASSRRDGQETQYFGPGTRLLVL.

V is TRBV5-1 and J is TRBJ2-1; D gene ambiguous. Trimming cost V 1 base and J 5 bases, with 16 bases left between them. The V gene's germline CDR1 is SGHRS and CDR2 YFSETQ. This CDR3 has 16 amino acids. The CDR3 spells CASSLSRQTGDNEQFF. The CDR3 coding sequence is TGCGCCAGCAGCTTGTCCCGGCAGACGGGTGACAATGAGCAGTTCTTC.

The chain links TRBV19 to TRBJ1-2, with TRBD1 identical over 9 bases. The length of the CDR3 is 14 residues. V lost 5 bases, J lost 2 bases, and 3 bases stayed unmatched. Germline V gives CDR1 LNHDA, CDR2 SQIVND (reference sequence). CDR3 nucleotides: TGTGCCAGTAGTGGGACAGGGCCCAACTATGGCTACACCTTC. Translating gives CASSGTGPNYGYTF.

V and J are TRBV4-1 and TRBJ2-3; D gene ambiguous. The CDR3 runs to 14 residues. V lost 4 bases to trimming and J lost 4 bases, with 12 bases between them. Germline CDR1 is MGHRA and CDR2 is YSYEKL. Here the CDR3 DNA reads TGCGCCAGCAGCCGGGGATTAGGAGCAGATACGCAGTATTTT. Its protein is CASSRGLGADTQYF.

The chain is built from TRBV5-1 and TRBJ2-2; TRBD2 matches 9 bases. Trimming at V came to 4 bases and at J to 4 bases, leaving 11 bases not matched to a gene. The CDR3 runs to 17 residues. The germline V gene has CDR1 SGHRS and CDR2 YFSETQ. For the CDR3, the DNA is TGCGCCAGCAGCGAATCCTCTAGCGGGGAAATCACCGGGGAGCTGTTTTTT. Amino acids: CASSESSSGEITGELFF.

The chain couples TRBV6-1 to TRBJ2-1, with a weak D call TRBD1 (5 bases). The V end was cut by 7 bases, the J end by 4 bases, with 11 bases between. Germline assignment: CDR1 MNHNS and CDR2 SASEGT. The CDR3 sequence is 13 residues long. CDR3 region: CASTARDYNEQFF. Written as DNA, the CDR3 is TGTGCCAGCACGGCCAGGGATTACAATGAGCAGTTCTTC.

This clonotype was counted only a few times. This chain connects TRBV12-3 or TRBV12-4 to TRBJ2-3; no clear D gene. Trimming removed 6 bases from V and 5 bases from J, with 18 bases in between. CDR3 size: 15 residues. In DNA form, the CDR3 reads TGTGCCAGCAGCCCCCGGGCCTCTCGTCTAGATACGCAGTATTTT. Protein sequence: CASSPRASRLDTQYF.

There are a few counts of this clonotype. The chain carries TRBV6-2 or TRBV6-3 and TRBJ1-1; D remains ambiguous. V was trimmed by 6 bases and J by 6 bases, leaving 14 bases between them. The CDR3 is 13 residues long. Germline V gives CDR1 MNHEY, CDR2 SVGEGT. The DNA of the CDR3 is TGTGCCAGCAGGACTACAGAATATGCTGAAGCTTTCTTT. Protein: CASRTTEYAEAFF.

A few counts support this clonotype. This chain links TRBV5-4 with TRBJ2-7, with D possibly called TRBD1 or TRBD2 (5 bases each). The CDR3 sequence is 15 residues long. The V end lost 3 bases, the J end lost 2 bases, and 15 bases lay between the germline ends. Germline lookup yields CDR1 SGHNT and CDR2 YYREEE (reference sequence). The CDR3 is CASSSTGPVPYEQYF. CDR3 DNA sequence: TGTGCCAGCAGCTCCACGGGACCGGTCCCCTACGAGCAGTACTTC.

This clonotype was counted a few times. The CDR3: CASSPYSGRATEAFF. As DNA, the CDR3 is TGTGCCAGCAGTCCTTACTCCGGGCGGGCCACTGAAGCTTTCTTT. This chain links TRBV27 with TRBJ1-1; D gene ambiguous. In germline, CDR1 is MNHEY, CDR2 SMNVEV (reference sequence). V dropped 5 bases and J dropped 4 bases, with 17 bases sitting between them. The CDR3 is 15 residues long.

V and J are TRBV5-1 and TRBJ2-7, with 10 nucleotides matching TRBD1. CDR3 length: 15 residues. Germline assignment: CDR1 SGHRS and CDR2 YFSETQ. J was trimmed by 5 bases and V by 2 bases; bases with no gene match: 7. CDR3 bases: TGCGCCAGCAGCTTCCGGGACAGGGGTGTGGACGAGCAGTACTTC. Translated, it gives CASSFRDRGVDEQYF.

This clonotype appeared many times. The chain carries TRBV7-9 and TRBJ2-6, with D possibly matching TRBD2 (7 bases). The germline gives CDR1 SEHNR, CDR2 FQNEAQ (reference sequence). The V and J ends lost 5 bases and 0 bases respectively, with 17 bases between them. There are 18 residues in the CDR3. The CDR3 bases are TGTGCCAGCAGCCAGCCGGACGGGGGGCCCTCTGGGGCCAACGTCCTGACTTTC. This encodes CASSQPDGGPSGANVLTF.

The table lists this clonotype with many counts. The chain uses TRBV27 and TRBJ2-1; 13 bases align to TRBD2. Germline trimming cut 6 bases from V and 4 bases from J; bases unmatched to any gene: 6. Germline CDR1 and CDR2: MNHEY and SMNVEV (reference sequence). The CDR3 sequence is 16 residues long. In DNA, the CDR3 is TGTGCCAGCAGCTTCGGACTAGCGGGGGTTTACAATGAGCAGTTCTTC. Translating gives CASSFGLAGVYNEQFF.

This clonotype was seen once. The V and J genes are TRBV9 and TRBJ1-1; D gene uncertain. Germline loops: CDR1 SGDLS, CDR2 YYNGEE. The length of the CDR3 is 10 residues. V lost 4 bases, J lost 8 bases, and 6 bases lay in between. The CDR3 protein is CASSPKEAFF. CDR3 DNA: TGTGCCAGCAGCCCTAAAGAAGCTTTCTTT.